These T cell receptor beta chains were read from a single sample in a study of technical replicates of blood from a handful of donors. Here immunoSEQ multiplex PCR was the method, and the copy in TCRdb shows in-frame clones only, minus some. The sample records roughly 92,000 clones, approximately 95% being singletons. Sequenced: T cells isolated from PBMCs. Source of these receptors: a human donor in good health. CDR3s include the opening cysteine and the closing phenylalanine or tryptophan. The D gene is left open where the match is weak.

CASSETDTGELFF,-,TRBV6-4,TRBJ2-2
CASSLETSSSYEQYF,-,TRBV6-5,TRBJ2-7
CASSPRTSYEQFF,TRBD2,TRBV7-3,TRBJ2-1
CASSETSGAYEQYF,TRBD2,TRBV19,TRBJ2-7
CAGTGTDTQYF,-,TRBV2,TRBJ2-3
CASSQGVREGEKLFF,-,TRBV4-3,TRBJ1-4
CASSTRTGMNTEAFF,TRBD1,TRBV23-1,TRBJ1-1
CASTGTGGGEQYF,TRBD1,TRBV19,TRBJ2-7
CASSLVSSSGSPGELFF,TRBD2,TRBV28,TRBJ2-2
CASSAGGDGGYEQYF,TRBD2,TRBV9,TRBJ2-7
CASALGGEKLFF,-,TRBV12-5,TRBJ1-4
CASSPLGAGGANQPQHF,TRBD1,TRBV28,TRBJ1-5
CATLRGGEETQYF,TRBD2,TRBV6-5,TRBJ2-5
CASSMYSGGETQYF,-,TRBV19,TRBJ2-5
CASMGQGYEQYF,TRBD1,TRBV19,TRBJ2-7
CASSLGGTSTGELFF,TRBD2,TRBV5-1,TRBJ2-2
CASSKDGRVPYEQYF,-,TRBV21-1,TRBJ2-7
CASRKPGQGGEHNYEQYF,TRBD1,TRBV11-2,TRBJ2-7
CASSHGRTEAFF,-,TRBV14,TRBJ1-1
CASSIFLGGGETQYF,TRBD2,TRBV28,TRBJ2-5
CASVRGPQTYGYTF,-,TRBV9,TRBJ1-2
CASSRRDRAYGYTF,TRBD1,TRBV19,TRBJ1-2
CAISERTPNTEAFF,-,TRBV10-3,TRBJ1-1
CASSLGGNTEAFF,-,TRBV6-6,TRBJ1-1
CASSLDRLSGEAFF,-,TRBV7-2,TRBJ1-1
CASGEREKLFF,-,TRBV6-6,TRBJ1-4
CSVEGGGLGTDTQYF,-,TRBV29-1,TRBJ2-3
CASSLSSSGKVSGELFF,-,TRBV13,TRBJ2-2
CAWSLGGRIYNEQFF,-,TRBV30,TRBJ2-1
CASSPRGETGNEQFF,-,TRBV18,TRBJ2-1
CASSNHLAGTDTQYF,TRBD2,TRBV6-5,TRBJ2-3
CASRFDSSSTSSYEQYF,-,TRBV2,TRBJ2-7